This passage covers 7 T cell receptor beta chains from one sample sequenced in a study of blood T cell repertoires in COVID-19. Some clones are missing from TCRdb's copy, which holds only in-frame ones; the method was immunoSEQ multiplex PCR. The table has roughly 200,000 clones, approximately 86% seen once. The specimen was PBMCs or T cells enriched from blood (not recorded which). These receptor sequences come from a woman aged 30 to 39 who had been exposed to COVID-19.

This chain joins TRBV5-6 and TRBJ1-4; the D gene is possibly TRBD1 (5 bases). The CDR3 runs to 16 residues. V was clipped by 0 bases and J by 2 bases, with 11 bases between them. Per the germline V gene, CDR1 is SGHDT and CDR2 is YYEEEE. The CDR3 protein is CASSLGRGATNEKLFF. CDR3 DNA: TGTGCCAGCAGCTTGGGACGCGGGGCGACTAATGAAAAACTGTTTTTT.

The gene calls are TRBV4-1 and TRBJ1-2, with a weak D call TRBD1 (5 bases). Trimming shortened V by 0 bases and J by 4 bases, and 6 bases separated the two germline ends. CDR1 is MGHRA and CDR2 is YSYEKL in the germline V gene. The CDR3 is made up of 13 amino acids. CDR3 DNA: TGCGCCAGCAGCCAAGAAACAGGCTATGGCTACACCTTC. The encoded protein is CASSQETGYGYTF.

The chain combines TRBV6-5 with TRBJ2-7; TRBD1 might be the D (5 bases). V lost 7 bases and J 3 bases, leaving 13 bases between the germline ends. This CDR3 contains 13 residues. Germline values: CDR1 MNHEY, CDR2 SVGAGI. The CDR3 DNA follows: TGTGCCAGCACCGAGAGTCAGGGCTACGAGCAGTACTTC. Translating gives CASTESQGYEQYF.

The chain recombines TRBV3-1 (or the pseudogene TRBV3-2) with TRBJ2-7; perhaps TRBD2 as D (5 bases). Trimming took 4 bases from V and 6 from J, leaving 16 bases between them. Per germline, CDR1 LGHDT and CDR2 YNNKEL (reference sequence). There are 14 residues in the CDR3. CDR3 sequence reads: CASSPPRRGAEQYF. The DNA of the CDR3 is TGTGCCAGCAGCCCCCCCCGCCGGGGAGCCGAGCAGTACTTC.

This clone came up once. This CDR3 reads CASSQGTGHTEAFF. Written as DNA, the CDR3 is TGTGCCAGCAGCCAGGGGACAGGCCACACTGAAGCTTTCTTT. The chain has TRBV3-1 (or the pseudogene TRBV3-2) and TRBJ1-1; 8 nucleotides line up with TRBD1. V trimming: 3 bases; J trimming: 3 bases; junction bases outside the gene matches: 3. This CDR3 spans 14 amino acids. CDR1 and CDR2 from the germline V gene are LGHDT and YNNKEL (reference sequence).

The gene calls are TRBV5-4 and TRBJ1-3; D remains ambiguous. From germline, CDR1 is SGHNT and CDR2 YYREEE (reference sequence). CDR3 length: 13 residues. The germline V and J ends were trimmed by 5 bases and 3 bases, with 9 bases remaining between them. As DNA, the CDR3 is TGTGCCAGCAGTTCCGAGTATGGAAACACCATATATTTT. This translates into CASSSEYGNTIYF. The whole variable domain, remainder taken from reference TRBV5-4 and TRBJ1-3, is ETGVTQSPTHLIKTRGQQVTLRCSSQSGHNTVSWYQQALGQGPQFIFQYYREEENGRGNFPPRFSGLQFPNYSSELNVNALELDDSALYLCASSSEYGNTIYFGEGSWLTVV.

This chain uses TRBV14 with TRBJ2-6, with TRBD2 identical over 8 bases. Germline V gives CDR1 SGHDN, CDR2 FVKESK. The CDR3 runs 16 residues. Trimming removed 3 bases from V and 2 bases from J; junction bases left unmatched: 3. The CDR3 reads CASSHPAGAGANVLTF. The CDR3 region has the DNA TGTGCCAGCAGCCACCCAGCGGGAGCTGGGGCCAACGTCCTGACTTTC.